The entry below gives a single TCR beta chain sequence along with its context. No antigen is known for it. This entry is derived from a study of CD4 T cells in relation to SARS-CoV-2 and coronaviruses. The CDR3 sequence is 15 residues long. Trimming shortened V by 4 bases and J by 0 bases, and 11 bases separated the two germline ends. Germline V gene lookup returns CDR1 SGHNT and CDR2 YENEEA. Sequencing used immunoSEQ multiplex PCR; TCRdb keeps in-frame clones, though not all of them. The sample holds about 26,000 clones, more than 75% seen once. CD4+ T cells from unexposed donors were obtained before the COVID-19 pandemic (2011-2018). Isolation of CD4+ T cells took place after less than 13 days in culture. Testing used SARS-CoV-2 S/N and four cold-coronavirus spikes on unexposed-donor CD4+ T cells, cells permitting.

J is TRBJ2-3 and V is TRBV11-3, with a weak D call TRBD1 (6 bases). Material for sequencing was CD4+ T cells from PBMCs, cultured in vitro. This clonotype was sampled from a human donor in good health. DNA of the CDR3: TGTGCCAGCAGCTCTCGGGACATTAGCACAGATACGCAGTATTTT. Residues: CASSSRDISTDTQYF.